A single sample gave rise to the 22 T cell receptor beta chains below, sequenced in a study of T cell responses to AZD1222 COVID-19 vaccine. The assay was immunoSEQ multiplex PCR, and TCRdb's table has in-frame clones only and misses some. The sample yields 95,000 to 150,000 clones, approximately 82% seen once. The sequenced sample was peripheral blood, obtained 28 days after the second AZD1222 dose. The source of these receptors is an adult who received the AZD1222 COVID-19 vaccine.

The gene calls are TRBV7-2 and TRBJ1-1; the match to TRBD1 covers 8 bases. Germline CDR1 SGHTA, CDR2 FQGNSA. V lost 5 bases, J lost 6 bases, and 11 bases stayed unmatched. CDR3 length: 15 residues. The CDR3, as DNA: TGTGCCAGCAGCGAACTAGAGCAGGGGGCTTCTGAAGCTTTCTTT. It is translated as CASSELEQGASEAFF.

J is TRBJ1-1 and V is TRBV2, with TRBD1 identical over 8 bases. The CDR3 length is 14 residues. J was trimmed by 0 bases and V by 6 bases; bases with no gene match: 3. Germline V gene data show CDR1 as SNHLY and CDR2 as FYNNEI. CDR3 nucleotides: TGTGCCAGCAGCCGGACAGGGTTGAACACTGAAGCTTTCTTT. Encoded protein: CASSRTGLNTEAFF.

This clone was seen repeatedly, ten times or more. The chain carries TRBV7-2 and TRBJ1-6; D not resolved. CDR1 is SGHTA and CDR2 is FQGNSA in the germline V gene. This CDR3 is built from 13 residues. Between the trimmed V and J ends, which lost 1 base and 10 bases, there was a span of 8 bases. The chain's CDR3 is CASSLDRFSPLHF. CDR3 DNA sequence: TGTGCCAGCAGCTTAGATCGGTTCTCACCCCTCCACTTT. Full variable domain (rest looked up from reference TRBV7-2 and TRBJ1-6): GAGVSQSPSNKVTEKGKDVELRCDPISGHTALYWYRQSLGQGLEFLIYFQGNSAPDKSGLPSDRFSAERTGGSVSTLTIQRTQQEDSAVYLCASSLDRFSPLHFGNGTRLTVT.

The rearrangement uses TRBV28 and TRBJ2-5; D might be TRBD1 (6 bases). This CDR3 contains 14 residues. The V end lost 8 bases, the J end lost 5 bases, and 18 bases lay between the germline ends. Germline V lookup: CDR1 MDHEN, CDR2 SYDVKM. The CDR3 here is CASVGEGDWETQYF. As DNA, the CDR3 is TGTGCCAGCGTTGGCGAGGGGGATTGGGAGACCCAGTACTTC.

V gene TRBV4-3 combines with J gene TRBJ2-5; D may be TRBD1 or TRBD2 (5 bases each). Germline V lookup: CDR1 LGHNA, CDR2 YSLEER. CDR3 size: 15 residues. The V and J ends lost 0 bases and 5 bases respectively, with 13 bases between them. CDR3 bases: TGCGCCAGCAGCCAAGAGCCGGGGCGAGAGGAGACCCAGTACTTC. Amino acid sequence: CASSQEPGREETQYF.

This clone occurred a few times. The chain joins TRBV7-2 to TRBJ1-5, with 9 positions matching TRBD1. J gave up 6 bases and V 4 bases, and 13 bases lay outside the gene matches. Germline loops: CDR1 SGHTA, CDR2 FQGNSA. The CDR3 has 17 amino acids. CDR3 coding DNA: TGTGCCAGCAGCTCCAGAGGACAGGGGTTGGTAACTCAGCCCCAGCATTTT. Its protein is CASSSRGQGLVTQPQHF.

CDR3 in amino acids: CAISEGGYSNQPQHF. CDR3 nucleotides: TGTGCCATCAGTGAGGGCGGATATAGCAATCAGCCCCAGCATTTT. The chain uses TRBV10-3 and TRBJ1-5, with unresolved D. The CDR3 is 15 residues long. Germline CDR1 and CDR2: ENHRY and SYGVKD. V was clipped by 2 bases and J by 0 bases, with 8 bases between them.

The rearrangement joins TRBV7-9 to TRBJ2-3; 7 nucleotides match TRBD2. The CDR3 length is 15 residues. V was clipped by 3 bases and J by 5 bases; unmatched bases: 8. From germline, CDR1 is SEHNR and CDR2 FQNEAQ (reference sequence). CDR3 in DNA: TGTGCCAGCAGCTTCGGCGGGGGACTACTAGATACGCAGTATTTT. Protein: CASSFGGGLLDTQYF.

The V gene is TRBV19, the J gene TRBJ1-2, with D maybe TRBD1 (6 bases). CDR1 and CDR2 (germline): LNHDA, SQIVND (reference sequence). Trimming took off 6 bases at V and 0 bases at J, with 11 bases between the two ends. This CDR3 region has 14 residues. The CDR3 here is CASRPTGTNYGYTF. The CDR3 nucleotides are TGTGCCAGTAGGCCGACAGGAACTAACTATGGCTACACCTTC.

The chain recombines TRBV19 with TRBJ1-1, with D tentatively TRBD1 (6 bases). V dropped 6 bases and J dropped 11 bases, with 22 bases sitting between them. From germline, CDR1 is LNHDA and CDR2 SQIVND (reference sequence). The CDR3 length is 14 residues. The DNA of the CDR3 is TGTGCCAGTAGCCTGCGAGGGGGGACAACCCAGGCTTTCTTT. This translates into CASSLRGGTTQAFF.

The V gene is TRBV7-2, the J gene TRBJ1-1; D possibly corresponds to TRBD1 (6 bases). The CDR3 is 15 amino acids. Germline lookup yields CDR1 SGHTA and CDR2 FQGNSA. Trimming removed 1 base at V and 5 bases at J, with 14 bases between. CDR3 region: CASSLERGGVTEAFF. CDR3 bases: TGTGCCAGCAGCTTAGAGCGAGGGGGAGTAACTGAAGCTTTCTTT.

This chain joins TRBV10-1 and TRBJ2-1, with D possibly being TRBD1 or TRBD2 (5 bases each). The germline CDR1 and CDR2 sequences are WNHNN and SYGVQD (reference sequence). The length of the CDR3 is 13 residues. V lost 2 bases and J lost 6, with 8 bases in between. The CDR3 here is CASSELGTNEQFF. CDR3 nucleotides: TGCGCCAGCAGTGAGCTCGGGACCAATGAGCAGTTCTTC.

The CDR3 coding sequence is TGCGCCAGCAGCCCCACAGCCCAGCAGGGGGCTCGTGGCTACACCTTC. As protein: CASSPTAQQGARGYTF. This sequence joins TRBV4-3 and TRBJ1-2; 8 bases match TRBD1. CDR1 and CDR2 (germline): LGHNA, YSLEER. The V segment lost 4 bases and the J segment 7 bases; nucleotides outside the gene matches: 14. The CDR3 loop spans 16 amino acids.

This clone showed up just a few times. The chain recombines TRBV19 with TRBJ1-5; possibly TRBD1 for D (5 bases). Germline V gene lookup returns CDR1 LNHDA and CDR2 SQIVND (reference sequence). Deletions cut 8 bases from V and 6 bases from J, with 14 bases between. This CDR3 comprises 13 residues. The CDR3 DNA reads TGTGCCAGTCGGCCCGGACACACTCAGCCCCAGCATTTT. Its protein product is CASRPGHTQPQHF.

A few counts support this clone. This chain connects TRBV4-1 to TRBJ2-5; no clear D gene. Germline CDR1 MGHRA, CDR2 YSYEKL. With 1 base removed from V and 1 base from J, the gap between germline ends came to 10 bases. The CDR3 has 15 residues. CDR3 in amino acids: CASSQGTAIQETQYF. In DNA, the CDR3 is TGCGCCAGCAGCCAAGGGACCGCCATCCAAGAGACCCAGTACTTC.

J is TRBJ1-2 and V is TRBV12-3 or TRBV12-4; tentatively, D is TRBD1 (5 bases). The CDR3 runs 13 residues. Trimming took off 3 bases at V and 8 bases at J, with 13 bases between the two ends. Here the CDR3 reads CASSFSGIEGYTF. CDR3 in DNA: TGTGCCAGCAGTTTTTCAGGGATAGAGGGCTACACCTTC.

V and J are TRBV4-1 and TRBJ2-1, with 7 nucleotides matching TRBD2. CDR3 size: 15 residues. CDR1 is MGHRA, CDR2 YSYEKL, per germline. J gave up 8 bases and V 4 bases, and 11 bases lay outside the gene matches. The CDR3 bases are TGCGCCAGCAGCCGCGGACCTGGGGGGGGTTATGAGCAGTTCTTC. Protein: CASSRGPGGGYEQFF.

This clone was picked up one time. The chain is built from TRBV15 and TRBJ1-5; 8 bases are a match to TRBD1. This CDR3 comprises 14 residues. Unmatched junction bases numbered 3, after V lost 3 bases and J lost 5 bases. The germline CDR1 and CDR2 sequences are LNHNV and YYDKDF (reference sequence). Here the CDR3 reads CATSSDRGYQPQHF. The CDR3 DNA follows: TGTGCCACCAGCAGTGACAGGGGCTATCAGCCCCAGCATTTT.

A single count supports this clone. CDR3 nucleotide sequence: TGCGCCAGCAGCCTTCTAGCGGGAGTCGACACGCAGTATTTT. This gives the protein CASSLLAGVDTQYF. J is TRBJ2-3 and V is TRBV4-1, with 10 positions matching TRBD2. Germline V lookup: CDR1 MGHRA, CDR2 YSYEKL. The CDR3 runs 14 residues. The ends lost 4 bases at V and 9 bases at J; junction bases unmatched: 7.

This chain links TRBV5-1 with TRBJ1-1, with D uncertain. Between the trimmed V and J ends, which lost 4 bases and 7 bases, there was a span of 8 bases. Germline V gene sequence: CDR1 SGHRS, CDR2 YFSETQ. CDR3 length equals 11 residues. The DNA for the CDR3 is TGCGCCAGCAGCGCCCGGGATGAAGCTTTCTTT. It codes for CASSARDEAFF.

CDR3 sequence: CASNPRGGGNTGELFF. In DNA, the CDR3 is TGTGCCAGCAACCCCCGCGGGGGGGGGAACACCGGGGAGCTGTTTTTT. V is TRBV27 and J is TRBJ2-2; 9 nucleotides align to TRBD2. There are 16 residues in the CDR3. V gave up 7 bases and J gave up 1 base; unmatched junction bases: 7. CDR1 and CDR2 (germline): MNHEY, SMNVEV (reference sequence).

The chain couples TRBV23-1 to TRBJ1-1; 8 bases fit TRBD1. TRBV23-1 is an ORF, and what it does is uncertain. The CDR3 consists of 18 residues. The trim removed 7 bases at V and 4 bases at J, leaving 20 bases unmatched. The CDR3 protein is CASKPPQGVGHDGTEAFF. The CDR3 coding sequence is TGCGCCAGCAAACCTCCACAGGGGGTTGGTCATGATGGCACTGAAGCTTTCTTT.